This T cell receptor beta chain was obtained from a study of blood T cell repertoires in COVID-19. Patients in Seattle were enrolled during active infection, then followed longitudinally. Trimming at V came to 2 bases and at J to 3 bases, leaving 6 bases not matched to a gene. CDR1 is ENHRY, CDR2 SYGVKD, per germline. The CDR3 totals 17 residues. Original handling: Reference gene primer amplification yielded estimated nucleated cell counts. TCRdb's copy holds only in-frame clones and misses some; the assay was immunoSEQ multiplex PCR. V, J and clone size are taken as reported in that table, and D and trimming were inferred from the DNA itself. The table records over 150,000 clones, approximately 80% of them present only once.

Sequencing was done on a sample of peripheral blood. This TCR was sampled from a woman aged 55 to 70 with COVID-19, enrolled during active disease. This sequence joins TRBV10-3 and TRBJ2-2; 10 bases are shared with TRBD2. The CDR3 sequence: CAISESSGGSYTGELFF. The CDR3, as DNA: TGTGCCATCAGTGAGAGTAGCGGGGGGTCCTACACCGGGGAGCTGTTTTTT.